This T cell receptor beta chain appears in the sequencing data of a study of T cell responses to AZD1222 COVID-19 vaccine. Whole-study context: Pooling covered second doses at about 4 or about 12 weeks.

V lost 5 bases to trimming and J lost 10 bases; unmatched junction nucleotides: 3. Per germline, CDR1 GTSNPN and CDR2 SVGIG (reference sequence). This CDR3 has 13 amino acids. Comments on this clone: The antigen remains undetermined.

The protocol was immunoSEQ multiplex PCR, while the TCRdb copy is restricted to in-frame clones and leaves out a portion. The data contain over 110,000 clones, approximately 94% of them singletons. Broader study findings: Donors were chiefly white British, with a greater number of females, and clonal diversity was perhaps underestimated. Epitopes outside B.1.351 and B.1.1.7 mutated regions reportedly drew nearly half of spike TCRs. With two AZD1222 doses given, Spike-specific TCR breadth and depth both rose.

Sequencing used peripheral blood, obtained on day 0 of AZD1222 vaccination. The chain joins TRBV30 to TRBJ1-6; TRBD1 matches at 12 bases. The receptor's source is an adult in good health. The CDR3 bases are TGTGCCTGGGGTGGGACAGGGGGCTCACCCCTCCACTTT. Its protein product is CAWGGTGGSPLHF.